This T cell receptor beta chain is from a study of T cells in tumors after PD-1 blockade. In the study overall: Each patient got pembrolizumab 200 mg every 3 weeks or cemiplimab 350 mg every 2 weeks. Mean per blood sample: 113,528 templates (roughly 21,000-270,000), some 40,000 unique clonotypes.

Study-wide findings and caveats: About 40% of tumor TCR clonotypes were also found in blood.

Germline assignment: CDR1 SGHDT and CDR2 YYEEEE. The CDR3 spans 15 residues. The V segment lost 0 bases and the J segment 5 bases; nucleotides outside the gene matches: 2. Sequencing was performed with immunoSEQ multiplex PCR; in TCRdb, only in-frame clones are kept and a portion is missing. The sample lists tens of thousands of clones; about 77% were seen once. For this clone: What it binds is unknown.

The receptor was derived from a human donor with basal cell carcinoma. This chain connects TRBV5-6 to TRBJ2-1; the match to TRBD2 covers 10 bases. Sequenced here: PBMCs, sampled before anti-PD-1 treatment. This CDR3 is CASSLASGRNNEQFF. CDR3 coding DNA: TGTGCCAGCAGCTTGGCTAGCGGGAGAAACAATGAGCAGTTCTTC.